The T cell receptor (beta chain) described here comes from a study of control samples from healthy donors and cancer patients. The protocol was immunoSEQ multiplex PCR, while the TCRdb copy is restricted to in-frame clones and leaves out a portion. In the table there are more than 140,000 clones, around 94% of which are singletons. V was cut by 3 bases and J by 5 bases, with 20 bases left in between. CDR3 length: 17 amino acids. Looked up from germline, CDR1 is LNHDA and CDR2 is SQIVND (reference sequence). The rearrangement joins TRBV19 to TRBJ1-3, with TRBD1 as a possible D gene (6 bases). The material sequenced was blood. This TCR was recovered from a man aged 35-49 years in good health. For the CDR3, the DNA is TGTGCCAGTAGTATGGGAACCTCCGGCACAGGGAGAAACACCATATATTTT. Translation gives CASSMGTSGTGRNTIYF.